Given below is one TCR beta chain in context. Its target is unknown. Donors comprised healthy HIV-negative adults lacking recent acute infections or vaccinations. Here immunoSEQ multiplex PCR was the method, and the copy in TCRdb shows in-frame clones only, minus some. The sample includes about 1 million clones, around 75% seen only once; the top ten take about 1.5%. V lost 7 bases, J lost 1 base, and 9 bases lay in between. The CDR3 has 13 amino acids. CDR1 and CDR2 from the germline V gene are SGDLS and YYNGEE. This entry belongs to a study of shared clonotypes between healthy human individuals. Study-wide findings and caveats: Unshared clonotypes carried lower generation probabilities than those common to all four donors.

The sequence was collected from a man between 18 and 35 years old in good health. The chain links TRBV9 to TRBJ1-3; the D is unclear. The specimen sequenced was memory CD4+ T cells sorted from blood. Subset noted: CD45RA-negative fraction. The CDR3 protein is CASSLGSGNTIYF. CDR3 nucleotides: TGTGCCAGCTCGTTGGGGTCTGGAAACACCATATATTTT.